The next 24 T cell receptor beta chains were all read from a single sample in a study of identical twins. Using its own MiXCR run on the 5' RACE reads, TCRdb lists one record per CDR3 protein. The table includes 500,000 to 600,000 distinct CDR3 sequences, 20% to 25% detected once. These sequences were also reported in another study, on T cells expressing NK-cell markers.

Input material: CD4+ T cells sorted from blood. These receptors came from a young woman in good health.

This clonotype was picked up a small number of times. This chain connects TRBV20-1 to TRBJ2-7; tentatively, D is TRBD2 (5 bases). Germline V gives CDR1 DFQATT, CDR2 SNEGSKA (reference sequence). This CDR3 has 15 residues. Trimming left V 0 bases short and J 5 bases short, with 17 bases between. CDR3 protein: CSARDHERWKHEQYF. CDR3 in DNA: TGCAGTGCTAGAGATCATGAGCGGTGGAAACACGAGCAGTACTTC.

This clonotype appeared a few times. The chain links TRBV20-1 to TRBJ2-1; TRBD1 matches 7 bases. V trimming: 5 bases; J trimming: 0 bases; junction bases outside the gene matches: 10. This CDR3 is built from 16 residues. Germline V lookup: CDR1 DFQATT, CDR2 SNEGSKA (reference sequence). The CDR3 here is CSAQKNRGSSYNEQFF. CDR3 sequence (DNA): TGCAGTGCTCAGAAGAACAGGGGCAGCTCCTACAATGAGCAGTTCTTC.

This clonotype was recorded a few times. The V and J genes are TRBV7-2 and TRBJ2-7; TRBD1 matches at 8 bases. Unmatched junction bases numbered 5, after V lost 3 bases and J lost 1 base. CDR3 length: 15 residues. The germline gives CDR1 SGHTA, CDR2 FQGNSA. The CDR3 spells CASSLVQGASYEQYF. CDR3 coding DNA: TGTGCCAGCAGCTTGGTTCAGGGGGCATCCTACGAGCAGTACTTC.

The chain combines TRBV10-3 with TRBJ2-1, with TRBD2 identical over 12 bases. From germline, CDR1 is ENHRY and CDR2 SYGVKD. The ends lost 5 bases at V and 4 bases at J; junction bases unmatched: 3. The CDR3 extends over 15 amino acids. CDR3 sequence (DNA): TGTGCCATCAGTCTACTAGCGGGAGGTTACAATGAGCAGTTCTTC. This gives the protein CAISLLAGGYNEQFF.

This clonotype occurred many times. The J gene is TRBJ1-6, the V gene TRBV2; D call uncertain. V was trimmed by 4 bases and J by 5 bases, leaving 9 bases between them. CDR1 and CDR2 from the germline V gene are SNHLY and FYNNEI. This CDR3 spans 14 amino acids. This CDR3 is CASSAHGDNSPLHF. The CDR3 region has the DNA TGTGCCAGCAGTGCCCATGGGGATAATTCACCCCTCCACTTT.

This clonotype was seen a handful of times. The chain uses TRBV20-1 and TRBJ2-5; D unresolved. The CDR3 runs to 15 residues. The germline V gene encodes CDR1 DFQATT and CDR2 SNEGSKA (reference sequence). V gave up 8 bases and J gave up 2 bases, with 21 bases separating them. Here the CDR3 DNA reads TGCAGTCCCGGTTCGCTTGGGGTAGATCAAGAGACCCAGTACTTC. Residues: CSPGSLGVDQETQYF.

The gene calls are TRBV15 and TRBJ2-1, with 7 bases identical to TRBD2. The CDR3 has 16 residues. Germline V gene sequence: CDR1 LNHNV, CDR2 YYDKDF (reference sequence). Trimming removed 5 bases from V and 4 bases from J; junction bases left unmatched: 11. The CDR3 region has the DNA TGTGCCACCAGCGGGTCATCAGGGACTATATACAATGAGCAGTTCTTC. This translates into CATSGSSGTIYNEQFF.

V usage is TRBV5-5 and J usage is TRBJ2-1; D gene uncertain. The CDR3 has 15 residues. Germline loops: CDR1 SGHKS, CDR2 YYEKEE (reference sequence). Trimming pared 1 base from V and 8 bases from J, leaving 16 bases between. In DNA form, the CDR3 reads TGTGCCAGCAGCTTGATGCAGGTCAGGTTTGATGAGCAGTTCTTC. This translates into CASSLMQVRFDEQFF.

This sequence joins TRBV20-1 and TRBJ2-7, with D possibly being TRBD2 (7 bases). The V gene's germline CDR1 is DFQATT and CDR2 SNEGSKA (reference sequence). This CDR3 is 18 amino acids long. V was trimmed by 5 bases and J by 6 bases, leaving 32 bases between them. In nucleotides, the CDR3 is TGCAGTGCTCGAATGGGGAGGATGCGGGGGCCCATTAGGGGCGAGCAGTACTTC. The encoded protein is CSARMGRMRGPIRGEQYF.

This clonotype has a handful of counts. The CDR3 sequence: CASSYSTERGYTF. The CDR3 DNA reads TGTGCCAGCAGTTACTCTACGGAAAGGGGCTACACCTTC. The V call is TRBV6-5, the J call TRBJ1-2; no clear D. CDR1 and CDR2 from the germline V gene are MNHEY and SVGAGI. The CDR3 length is 13 residues. Trimming shortened V by 0 bases and J by 8 bases, and 10 bases separated the two germline ends.

This rearrangement joins TRBV20-1 to TRBJ2-1; D gene ambiguous. Between the trimmed V and J ends, which lost 7 bases and 8 bases, there was a span of 15 bases. This CDR3 has 12 residues. CDR1 DFQATT and CDR2 SNEGSKA come from the germline V gene (reference sequence). CDR3 loop: CSGPRRTDEQFF. The CDR3 bases are TGCAGTGGACCCCGGCGTACGGATGAGCAGTTCTTC.

This clonotype showed up just a few times. The rearrangement joins TRBV20-1 to TRBJ2-1, with D unresolved. In germline, CDR1 is DFQATT, CDR2 SNEGSKA (reference sequence). V gave up 4 bases and J gave up 7 bases, with 14 bases separating them. The CDR3 length is 13 residues. CDR3 coding DNA: TGCAGTGCTACGCCTGGCGGAACGAATGAGCAGTTCTTC. It yields the protein CSATPGGTNEQFF.

V and J are TRBV6-2 or TRBV6-3 and TRBJ2-5; 9 positions match TRBD2. Per germline, CDR1 MNHEY and CDR2 SVGEGT. The CDR3 totals 17 residues. Germline trimming cut 6 bases from V and 1 base from J; bases unmatched to any gene: 12. For the CDR3, the DNA is TGTGCCAGCAGGCCTCCCCTCAGCGGGGGGACCCAAGAGACCCAGTACTTC. As protein: CASRPPLSGGTQETQYF.

This clonotype was seen a few times. The rearrangement joins TRBV20-1 to TRBJ2-5, with 8 positions matching TRBD1. CDR1 and CDR2 (germline): DFQATT, SNEGSKA (reference sequence). J gave up 2 bases and V 5 bases, and 10 bases lay outside the gene matches. CDR3 size: 15 residues. CDR3 coding DNA: TGCAGTGCTTATCCGACAGGGGACGGACAAGAGACCCAGTACTTC. Its protein product is CSAYPTGDGQETQYF.

The chain couples TRBV5-1 to TRBJ2-6, with TRBD2 matching over 7 bases. Germline lookup yields CDR1 SGHRS and CDR2 YFSETQ. The CDR3 totals 15 residues. The V gene end was trimmed by 6 bases and the J gene end by 2 bases; junction bases not matched to a gene: 5. The CDR3 bases are TGCGCCAGCACCCATGGGGGGGCTGGGGCCAACGTCCTGACTTTC. This gives the protein CASTHGGAGANVLTF.

The table lists this clonotype with a few counts. An end of the junction differs from the germline gene, which may be a read error. CDR3: CSAFRLAGNQETQYF. CDR3 in DNA: TGCAGTGCTTTTAGACTAGCGGGGAACCAGGAGACCCAGTACTTC. This rearrangement joins TRBV20-1 to TRBJ2-5; TRBD2 aligns across 11 bases. The CDR3 is made up of 15 amino acids. Germline V CDR1 and CDR2: DFQATT, SNEGSKA (reference sequence).

This clonotype occurred a few times. V usage is TRBV20-1 and J usage is TRBJ2-1, with 8 bases that match TRBD2. Germline V gene sequence: CDR1 DFQATT, CDR2 SNEGSKA (reference sequence). This CDR3 is built from 14 residues. The V gene end was trimmed by 3 bases and the J gene end by 3 bases; junction bases not matched to a gene: 4. CDR3 sequence: CSASSGRNYNEQFF. The CDR3, as DNA: TGCAGTGCTAGCAGCGGGAGAAACTACAATGAGCAGTTCTTC.

This clonotype was observed at least ten times. The gene calls are TRBV27 and TRBJ1-3; D call uncertain. This CDR3 has 16 residues. Per germline, CDR1 MNHEY and CDR2 SMNVEV (reference sequence). Trimming left V 0 bases short and J 5 bases short, with 14 bases between. The CDR3 reads CASSLSGLGDRNTIYF. The CDR3, as DNA: TGTGCCAGCAGTTTATCTGGGTTAGGAGACCGAAACACCATATATTTT.

This chain connects TRBV12-3 or TRBV12-4 to TRBJ2-1; no reliable D call. CDR3 length equals 11 residues. V was pared by 6 bases and J by 4 bases, with 4 bases between. This CDR3 reads CASRQYNEQFF. The CDR3, as DNA: TGTGCCAGCAGACAATACAATGAGCAGTTCTTC.

This clonotype was observed a handful of times. The rearrangement joins TRBV6-5 to TRBJ1-1, with a possible D match to TRBD1 (5 bases). Germline loops: CDR1 MNHEY, CDR2 SVGAGI. The V end lost 4 bases, the J end lost 0 bases, and 12 bases lay between the germline ends. The CDR3 covers 15 residues. The CDR3 sequence: CASSSYGTLNTEAFF. The CDR3 DNA reads TGTGCCAGCAGTTCCTACGGGACCCTGAACACTGAAGCTTTCTTT.

This clonotype was found many times. This chain uses TRBV3-1 with TRBJ2-7, with 7 bases aligning to TRBD1. J gave up 2 bases and V 8 bases, and 6 bases lay outside the gene matches. The CDR3 loop spans 13 amino acids. Per the germline V gene, CDR1 is LGHDT and CDR2 is YNNKEL (reference sequence). CDR3 coding DNA: TGTGCCAGCCGGAGAGGGGGCACCTACGAGCAGTACTTC. It specifies CASRRGGTYEQYF.

V is TRBV15 and J is TRBJ2-7; no reliable D call. The CDR3 is 14 amino acids. The germline V and J ends were trimmed by 3 bases and 0 bases, with 9 bases remaining between them. Germline lookup yields CDR1 LNHNV and CDR2 YYDKDF (reference sequence). The CDR3 bases are TGTGCCACCAGCAGGGAAGGGATCTCCTACGAGCAGTACTTC. Its protein product is CATSREGISYEQYF.

V usage is TRBV12-3 or TRBV12-4 and J usage is TRBJ2-5, with D uncertain. Trimming stripped 2 bases from V and 5 bases from J, with 9 bases between. CDR3 length equals 13 residues. The CDR3 protein is CASSLSARETQYF. CDR3 nucleotide sequence: TGTGCCAGCAGTTTATCAGCGCGGGAGACCCAGTACTTC.

V and J are TRBV20-1 and TRBJ2-1, with unresolved D. Germline V gene lookup returns CDR1 DFQATT and CDR2 SNEGSKA (reference sequence). This CDR3 spans 15 amino acids. V was trimmed by 3 bases and J by 3 bases, leaving 15 bases between them. The CDR3 is CSARLFEFNYNEQFF. In DNA form, the CDR3 reads TGCAGTGCTAGGCTCTTTGAGTTTAACTACAATGAGCAGTTCTTC.